The sample holds one count of the clone carrying this T cell receptor (beta chain). V lost 0 bases, J lost 5 bases, and 8 bases lay in between. The CDR3 is 14 amino acids. Germline V gene sequence: CDR1 MNHEY, CDR2 SVGEGT. Profiling relied on immunoSEQ multiplex PCR, and the TCRdb table lists in-frame clones only, not all of them. Here the sample spans 95,000 to 150,000 clones, 90% being singletons. The entry originates in a study of blood T cell repertoires in COVID-19. This receptor was taken from a woman aged 55-70 years with COVID-19, enrolled during active disease. This chain joins TRBV6-2 or TRBV6-3 and TRBJ1-5; D gene uncertain. Material: peripheral blood. The CDR3 DNA sequence: TGTGCCAGCAGTTACTCGAGAGGCGATCAGCCCCAGCATTTT. This codes for CASSYSRGDQPQHF.